This is a list of T cell receptor beta chains from one sample in a study of early T cells in non-severe SARS-CoV-2 infection. TCRdb re-derived calls from the 5' RACE reads in MiXCR, one entry per CDR3 protein. The table lists some 71,000 distinct CDR3 sequences, approximately 15% of them singletons. Sequenced: whole blood. The receptors here all came from an adult who was a healthcare worker with PCR-confirmed SARS-CoV-2 infection or an uninfected control (not recorded which). CDR3s leave out the opening cysteine and the closing phenylalanine or tryptophan. The listing skips clone size in some rows; elsewhere it reads once, few, many or a size class.

clone_size v_call cdr3_aa
. TRBV20-1 SALRGGPRTEAF
. TRBV5-4 ASSLFGGPSNEQF
few TRBV15 ATSRATGTGGTEVF
few TRBV28 ATSNRVGLSYGYT
few TRBV6-1 ASIRGYQETQY
many TRBV11-2 ASSSQRGRPGGQY
. TRBV6-5 ASSSSQGRGTGELF
. TRBV19 ASSLDSDYSGANVLT
few TRBV20-1 SAREGEHTYEQY
few TRBV6-6 ASSATLYEQY